This T cell receptor beta chain appears in the sequencing data of a study of blood T cell repertoires in COVID-19. As for the study in general: Material from acute and convalescent COVID-19 was sourced from the United States, Italy and Spain.

Original data processing: It was from reference gene primer amplification that nucleated cell counts were estimated. The table came from immunoSEQ multiplex PCR; TCRdb's copy has only in-frame clones and leaves some out. V and J calls and clone size are as listed in that table; D and trimming were resolved from the DNA. The sample contains 65,000 to 75,000 clones, around 75% of which appear only once. The germline gives CDR1 MNHEY, CDR2 SVGEGT. After removal of 0 bases from V and 4 bases from J, the junction contained 11 bases not matched to a gene. This CDR3 comprises 18 residues. This TCR derives from a man in his 70s with acute or convalescent COVID-19. The rearrangement uses TRBV6-2 or TRBV6-3 and TRBJ2-2; 7 nucleotides align to TRBD2. The material sequenced was peripheral blood. This chain's CDR3 is CASSYSIRLADSTGELFF. For the CDR3, the DNA is TGTGCCAGCAGTTACTCGATTCGGCTAGCGGATTCCACCGGGGAGCTGTTTTTT.